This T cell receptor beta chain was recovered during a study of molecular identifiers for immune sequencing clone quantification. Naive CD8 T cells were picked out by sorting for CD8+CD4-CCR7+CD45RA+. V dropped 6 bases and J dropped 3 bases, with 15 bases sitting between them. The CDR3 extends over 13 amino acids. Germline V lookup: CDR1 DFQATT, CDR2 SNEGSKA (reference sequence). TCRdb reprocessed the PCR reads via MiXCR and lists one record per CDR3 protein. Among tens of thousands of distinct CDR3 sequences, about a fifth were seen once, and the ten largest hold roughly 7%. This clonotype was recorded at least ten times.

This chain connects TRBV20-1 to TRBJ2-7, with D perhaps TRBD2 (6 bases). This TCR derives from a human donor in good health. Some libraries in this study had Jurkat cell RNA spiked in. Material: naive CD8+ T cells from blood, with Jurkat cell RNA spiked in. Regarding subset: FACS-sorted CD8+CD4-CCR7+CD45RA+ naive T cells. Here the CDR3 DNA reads TGCAGTGCCCGGACTACGGAAATCTACGAGCAGTACTTC. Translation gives CSARTTEIYEQYF.